One and the same sample provided the 2 T cell receptor beta chains below, sequenced in a study of CXCR3-negative and CXCR3-positive naive CD8 T cells. Researchers prepared the TRB cDNA libraries using 5' RACE with UMI labels. TCRdb re-called the 5' RACE reads and shows each CDR3 protein once, DNA omitted. Its table records 55,000 to 70,000 distinct CDR3 sequences. Sequencing was performed on memory CD8+ T cells from blood. All receptors derive from a human donor in good health. Some clones in this sample may be carry-over from other donors' samples.

The chain uses TRBV9 and TRBJ1-3; with no DNA, the TCRdb D assignment of TRBD1 cannot be verified. CDR3 length: 15 amino acids. The germline V gene has CDR1 SGDLS and CDR2 YYNGEE. The CDR3 protein is CASSFDSVGGNTIYF.

The chain uses TRBV5-4 and TRBJ1-1; TCRdb designates TRBD1, a call that cannot be tested without DNA. The V gene's germline CDR1 is SGHNT and CDR2 YYREEE (reference sequence). The CDR3 has 14 residues. The CDR3 sequence is CASTSRGRGTEAFF.